The next 15 T cell receptor beta chains were all read from a single sample in a study of blood T cell repertoires in COVID-19. Only in-frame clones appear in the TCRdb table, and some are missing; sequencing was by immunoSEQ multiplex PCR. The data contain about 260,000 clones, around 86% of them singletons. The specimen sequenced was peripheral blood. These receptors were obtained from a woman aged 40 to 50 who had recovered from COVID-19.

This clone has a single count. The V gene is TRBV7-8, the J gene TRBJ2-7; 8 nucleotides agree with TRBD1. V was pared by 3 bases and J by 3 bases, with 4 bases of the junction left unmatched. Germline V gene data show CDR1 as SGHVS and CDR2 as FQNEAQ. The CDR3 covers 14 residues. CDR3 in DNA: TGTGCCAGCAGCTTCCGGACAGGGAGCTACGAGCAGTACTTC. This encodes CASSFRTGSYEQYF.

V gene TRBV5-1 combines with J gene TRBJ1-1; D is undetermined. With 0 bases removed from V and 5 bases from J, the gap between germline ends came to 11 bases. Germline V CDR1 and CDR2: SGHRS, YFSETQ. CDR3 length: 14 residues. Written as DNA, the CDR3 is TGCGCCAGCAGCTTGGCTGAGGGAGGGACTGAAGCTTTCTTT. This codes for CASSLAEGGTEAFF.

The rearrangement links TRBV2 to TRBJ2-7; no definite D call. Trimming shortened V by 2 bases and J by 7 bases, and 6 bases separated the two germline ends. Germline V CDR1 and CDR2: SNHLY, FYNNEI. The CDR3 loop spans 11 amino acids. CDR3 sequence (DNA): TGTGCCAGCAGTGAATTGGCTGAGCAGTACTTC. Encoded protein: CASSELAEQYF.

This clone was counted between two and nine times. The V and J genes are TRBV3-1 (or the pseudogene TRBV3-2) and TRBJ2-1; D unclear. Germline-derived CDR1 and CDR2 are LGHDT and YNNKEL (reference sequence). Trimming left V 2 bases short and J 5 bases short, with 13 bases between. The CDR3 totals 15 residues. CDR3 region: CASSQFASVNNEQFF. The CDR3 nucleotides read TGTGCCAGCAGCCAATTCGCCAGCGTCAACAATGAGCAGTTCTTC.

This clone was counted a single time. The chain links TRBV2 to TRBJ1-2, with a possible D match to TRBD1 (5 bases). The CDR3 totals 14 residues. Germline CDR1 and CDR2: SNHLY and FYNNEI. With 2 bases removed from V and 7 bases from J, the gap between germline ends came to 14 bases. The CDR3 DNA reads as TGTGCCAGCAGTGAAAAGGTTGGGGCCGGTGGCTACACCTTC. Amino acids: CASSEKVGAGGYTF.

The chain uses TRBV15 and TRBJ1-2; TRBD1 is a possible D gene (6 bases). Trimming pared 7 bases from V and 5 bases from J, leaving 20 bases between. Germline V gene lookup returns CDR1 LNHNV and CDR2 YYDKDF (reference sequence). The CDR3 is 15 residues long. CDR3 amino acids: CATTDGFRGRYGYTF. In DNA form, the CDR3 reads TGTGCCACCACCGATGGGTTCAGGGGAAGGTATGGCTACACCTTC.

This chain links TRBV7-2 with TRBJ2-7; TRBD2 matches 9 bases. Trimming took 5 bases from V and 6 from J; bases not matched to a gene: 8. CDR3 length: 14 residues. Germline CDR1 and CDR2: SGHTA and FQGNSA. CDR3 coding DNA: TGTGCCAGCAGCACGTTGGGACTAGCAAGCGAGCAGTACTTC. It codes for CASSTLGLASEQYF.

This chain uses TRBV7-6 with TRBJ2-5; tentatively, D is TRBD2 (6 bases). Germline assignment: CDR1 SGHVS and CDR2 FNYEAQ. V lost 4 bases and J lost 4, with 16 bases in between. This CDR3 region has 15 residues. CDR3 residues: CASSSGSWGGETQYF. The CDR3, as DNA: TGTGCCAGCAGCTCCGGGAGTTGGGGTGGAGAGACCCAGTACTTC.

This clone was detected once. CDR3 coding DNA: TGCAGCGTTGAGGGGGGTCCGTATGGCTACACCTTC. The encoded protein is CSVEGGPYGYTF. The chain combines TRBV29-1 with TRBJ1-2; possibly TRBD1 for D (5 bases). The length of the CDR3 is 12 residues. V was shortened by 3 bases and J by 5 bases, with 10 bases between the two germline ends. The germline CDR1 and CDR2 sequences are SQVTM and ANQGSEA. Together with reference TRBV29-1 and TRBJ1-2, the CDR3 gives the full variable domain: SAVISQKPSRDICQRGTSLTIQCQVDSQVTMMFWYRQQPGQSLTLIATANQGSEATYESGFVIDKFPISRPNLTFSTLTVSNMSPEDSSIYLCSVEGGPYGYTFGSGTRLTVV.

The V and J genes are TRBV7-3 and TRBJ2-1; 9 bases are a match to TRBD1. Germline CDR1 is SGHTA and CDR2 is FQGTGA. CDR3 size: 14 residues. V shed 6 bases and J 6 bases; nucleotides not matched to a gene: 6. The DNA for the CDR3 is TGTGCCAGCAGACAAGGACAGGGGAGCAATGAGCAGTTCTTC. It yields the protein CASRQGQGSNEQFF.

V gene TRBV2 combines with J gene TRBJ2-1, with D possibly being TRBD2 (5 bases). CDR3 length equals 12 residues. V was trimmed by 4 bases and J by 9 bases, leaving 10 bases between them. CDR1 and CDR2 from the germline V gene are SNHLY and FYNNEI. For the CDR3, the DNA is TGTGCCAGCAGTGGCGGTGCGGGTGAGCAGTTCTTC. Its translation is CASSGGAGEQFF.

The rearrangement links TRBV5-4 to TRBJ2-5, with 7 bases lining up with TRBD2. After removal of 5 bases from V and 4 bases from J, the junction contained 8 bases not matched to a gene. Germline V gene lookup returns CDR1 SGHNT and CDR2 YYREEE (reference sequence). This CDR3 region has 14 residues. DNA for the CDR3: TGTGCCAGCAGACCACCGGGGGGTTTAGAGACCCAGTACTTC. As protein: CASRPPGGLETQYF.

This rearrangement joins TRBV20-1 to TRBJ1-2; 7 nucleotides agree with TRBD1. The V segment lost 6 bases and the J segment 10 bases; nucleotides outside the gene matches: 8. The CDR3 has 11 amino acids. Per germline, CDR1 DFQATT and CDR2 SNEGSKA (reference sequence). CDR3 residues: CSAATGRLYTF. In DNA, the CDR3 is TGCAGTGCCGCGACAGGGAGGCTCTACACCTTC.

The rearrangement links TRBV11-2 to TRBJ2-5; TRBD1 is a possible D gene (5 bases). The V gene lost 6 bases and the J gene lost 5 bases, with 19 bases spanning the gap. Looked up from germline, CDR1 is SGHAT and CDR2 is FQNNGV. The CDR3 has 15 residues. The DNA of the CDR3 is TGTGCCAGCAGTCTTTCCAGGGTTATCTCGGAGACCCAGTACTTC. Amino acids: CASSLSRVISETQYF.

This chain connects TRBV10-3 to TRBJ2-7, with 9 bases identical to TRBD1. This CDR3 is 15 amino acids long. CDR1 ENHRY and CDR2 SYGVKD come from the germline V gene. J gave up 3 bases and V 4 bases, and 7 bases lay outside the gene matches. CDR3 in DNA: TGTGCCATCAGTGGCCCCGGGACAGGGATCTACGAGCAGTACTTC. Translating it yields CAISGPGTGIYEQYF.